This is a list of T cell receptor beta chains from one sample in a study of blood T cell repertoires in COVID-19. Generated by immunoSEQ multiplex PCR, the TCRdb table keeps only in-frame clones and is missing some. The data show approximately 180,000 clones, around nine tenths seen once. Sequencing was performed on peripheral blood. The receptor set was obtained from a man aged 55 to 69 with active or convalescent COVID-19. Both conserved end residues are part of each CDR3. The order of the fields is CDR3 length, J gene, V gene, clone size, D gene, CDR3 protein, CDR3 DNA. D genes are given only for firm matches. Size is omitted from some rows. Given values are once, few, many or a class for expanded clones.

13 | TRBJ1-2 | TRBV29-1 | NA | NA | CSVRTERLYGYTF | TGCAGCGTCCGGACAGAGCGACTCTATGGCTACACCTTC
15 | TRBJ2-1 | TRBV9 | NA | TRBD2 | CASSPSGGAGNEQFF | TGTGCCAGCAGCCCTAGCGGGGGGGCGGGGAATGAGCAGTTCTTC
15 | TRBJ1-2 | TRBV4-1 | NA | NA | CASSLVPVRGTGYTF | TGCGCCAGCAGCCTCGTCCCTGTCCGCGGCACGGGCTACACCTTC
16 | TRBJ1-3 | TRBV6-2/TRBV6-3 | NA | NA | CASSYSGQTSGNTIYF | TGTGCCAGCAGTTACTCGGGGCAAACCTCTGGAAACACCATATATTTT
18 | TRBJ1-6 | TRBV21-1 | NA | NA | CASSKAGSLSSYNSPLHF | TGTGCCAGCAGCAAAGCGGGTAGCTTGAGCTCCTATAATTCACCCCTCCACTTT
13 | TRBJ1-2 | TRBV6-4 | once | TRBD1 | CASPLQGGDGYTF | TGTGCCAGCCCCCTACAGGGGGGAGATGGCTACACCTTC
12 | TRBJ2-7 | TRBV11-1 | NA | TRBD1 | CASSQRGHEQYF | TGTGCCAGCAGCCAAAGGGGGCACGAGCAGTACTTC
14 | TRBJ2-5 | TRBV11-2 | NA | TRBD2 | CASSSGAYQETQYF | TGTGCCAGCAGCAGCGGGGCCTACCAAGAGACCCAGTACTTC
13 | TRBJ2-5 | TRBV9 | NA | NA | CASSKRSQETQYF | TGTGCCAGCAGCAAAAGGAGCCAAGAGACCCAGTACTTC
15 | TRBJ1-1 | TRBV7-8 | NA | NA | CASSLARVMNTEAFF | TGTGCCAGCAGCTTAGCCAGGGTTATGAACACTGAAGCTTTCTTT
12 | TRBJ1-2 | TRBV12-3/TRBV12-4 | NA | NA | CASGAGVYGYTF | TGTGCCAGTGGGGCAGGGGTGTATGGCTACACCTTC
15 | TRBJ1-6 | TRBV5-4 | once | TRBD1 | CASSTQTGANSPLHF | TGTGCCAGCAGCACCCAGACAGGGGCTAATTCACCCCTCCACTTT
13 | TRBJ2-2 | TRBV6-5 | NA | NA | CASSYGAAGELFF | TGTGCCAGCAGTTATGGGGCTGCCGGGGAGCTGTTTTTT
14 | TRBJ2-7 | TRBV11-2 | NA | NA | CASSSTREYYEQYF | TGTGCCAGCAGCTCTACGAGGGAGTACTACGAGCAGTACTTC
13 | TRBJ2-5 | TRBV7-9 | once | NA | CASSFGTPETQYF | TGTGCCAGCAGCTTCGGGACTCCAGAGACCCAGTACTTC
12 | TRBJ1-1 | TRBV5-1 | NA | TRBD1 | CASSPGTDEAFF | TGCGCCAGCAGCCCCGGGACAGATGAAGCTTTCTTT
16 | TRBJ2-2 | TRBV7-6 | NA | NA | CASSLLQGANTGELFF | TGTGCCAGCAGCTTATTACAGGGCGCGAACACCGGGGAGCTGTTTTTT
14 | TRBJ2-5 | TRBV23-1 | once | NA | CASSRETSQETQYF | TGCGCCAGCAGTCGAGAGACTAGCCAAGAGACCCAGTACTTC
16 | TRBJ1-5 | TRBV27 | NA | NA | CASSLRGAGGNQPQHF | TGTGCCAGCAGTCTTCGGGGGGCAGGGGGCAATCAGCCCCAGCATTTT
12 | TRBJ2-3 | TRBV2 | NA | NA | CASTTSTDTQYF | TGTGCCAGCACGACTAGCACAGATACGCAGTATTTT
15 | TRBJ1-1 | TRBV6-5 | NA | TRBD1 | CASSPTDRAGTEAFF | TGTGCCAGCAGTCCGACGGACAGGGCGGGTACTGAAGCTTTCTTT
15 | TRBJ2-2 | TRBV4-2 | NA | NA | CASSQGRANTGELFF | TGTGCCAGCAGCCAAGGCAGGGCAAACACCGGGGAGCTGTTTTTT